A selection of T cell receptor beta chains follows, all from one sample in a study of shared clonotypes between healthy human individuals. Assay used: immunoSEQ multiplex PCR; TCRdb lists only in-frame clones, some missing. The repertoire has about 1,800,000 clones, approximately 95% of them found once; the top ten carry 1% to 1.5%. Sequenced sample: naive CD8+ T cells sorted from blood. The origin of the receptors is a man between 18 and 35 years old in good health. The CDR3 runs from the conserved cysteine through the conserved F or W. A D gene is named only where the DNA matches it firmly. Expanded clones are given a class, and other clones once, few, many or no size at all.

TRBJ2-7 | - | - | TRBV2 | CASSEDDDLGGTYEQYF | TGTGCCAGCAGTGAAGATGATGACCTCGGGGGAACCTACGAGCAGTACTTC
TRBJ2-7 | - | - | TRBV10-2 | CASSAAYEQYF | TGCGCCAGCTCCGCAGCCTACGAGCAGTACTTC
TRBJ1-2 | - | - | TRBV6-5 | CASSSATDYGYTF | TGTGCCAGCAGTTCCGCGACGGACTATGGCTACACCTTC
TRBJ1-1 | once | - | TRBV9 | CASSAEGTDNTEAFF | TGTGCCAGCAGCGCTGAGGGTACAGACAACACTGAAGCTTTCTTT
TRBJ1-4 | - | - | TRBV7-9 | CASSRGLATNEKLFF | TGTGCCAGCAGCCGGGGCCTCGCAACTAATGAAAAACTGTTTTTT
TRBJ2-7 | - | TRBD1 | TRBV10-3 | CAISVGTVSSYEQYF | TGTGCCATCAGTGTAGGGACAGTGAGCTCCTACGAGCAGTACTTC
TRBJ1-4 | few | TRBD1 | TRBV7-9 | CASSLLLSATGLFF | TGTGCCAGCAGCTTACTCCTTTCCGCGACAGGGCTGTTTTTT
TRBJ2-7 | - | - | TRBV10-2 | CASSEKGDNSYEQYF | TGCGCCAGCAGTGAGAAGGGTGACAACTCCTACGAGCAGTACTTC
TRBJ2-3 | once | - | TRBV1 | CTSSHPQKARYTDTQYF | TGCACCAGCAGCCATCCCCAAAAAGCCAGATACACAGATACGCAGTATTTT
TRBJ2-5 | - | TRBD2 | TRBV6-5 | CASSYEGGGAEETQYF | TGTGCCAGCAGTTACGAAGGCGGGGGGGCGGAAGAGACCCAGTACTTC
TRBJ1-1 | - | TRBD1 | TRBV4-2 | CASSREGTGGTEAFF | TGTGCCAGCAGCCGAGAAGGGACAGGTGGGACTGAAGCTTTCTTT
TRBJ2-3 | - | TRBD2 | TRBV2 | CASSALASGRVSTDTQYF | TGTGCCAGCAGTGCCCTGGCTAGCGGGAGGGTTAGCACAGATACGCAGTATTTT
TRBJ1-1 | - | TRBD1 | TRBV28 | CASSFWDSLNTEAFF | TGTGCCAGCAGTTTTTGGGACAGTTTGAACACTGAAGCTTTCTTT
TRBJ2-1 | - | - | TRBV5-8 | CASSPPGPHEQFF | TGTGCCAGCAGCCCCCCGGGCCCCCATGAGCAGTTCTTC
TRBJ2-1 | - | - | TRBV19 | CASSSWSSTSYNEQFF | TGTGCCAGTAGTAGCTGGTCTAGCACCTCCTACAATGAGCAGTTCTTC
TRBJ1-6 | - | - | TRBV30 | CAWLENSPLHF | TGTGCCTGGTTAGAAAATTCACCCCTCCACTTT
TRBJ2-7 | - | - | TRBV4-1 | CASSQDVETAYTYEQYF | TGCGCCAGCAGCCAAGATGTCGAGACAGCGTACACCTACGAGCAGTACTTC
TRBJ1-2 | - | TRBD1 | TRBV4-3 | CASSPGQGGGYGYTF | TGCGCCAGCAGCCCTGGACAGGGAGGGGGTTATGGCTACACCTTC
TRBJ2-5 | - | - | TRBV4-1 | CASSQNKETQYF | TGCGCCAGCAGCCAAAATAAAGAGACCCAGTACTTC
TRBJ1-6 | - | TRBD1 | TRBV9 | CASSAQGAGSPLHF | TGTGCCAGCAGCGCACAGGGGGCTGGTTCACCCCTCCACTTT
TRBJ2-7 | - | TRBD2 | TRBV11-2 | CASSLGGTSGGYEQYF | TGTGCCAGCAGCTTAGGAGGGACTAGCGGGGGTTACGAGCAGTACTTC
TRBJ1-1 | - | - | TRBV4-1 | CASVKKEGWGTEAFF | TGCGCCAGCGTCAAGAAGGAGGGTTGGGGCACTGAAGCTTTCTTT
TRBJ2-2 | few | - | TRBV7-3 | CASSNTGELFF | TGTGCCAGCAGTAACACCGGGGAGCTGTTTTTT
TRBJ1-3 | - | TRBD1 | TRBV30 | CAREPDRRLSGNTIYF | TGTGCCCGTGAACCGGACAGGCGTCTCTCTGGAAACACCATATATTTT
TRBJ1-3 | - | - | TRBV6-1 | CASSEAGGTGNTIYF | TGTGCCAGCAGTGAAGCAGGGGGGACTGGAAACACCATATATTTT
TRBJ2-7 | - | - | TRBV5-8 | CASSRAGDGAYEQYF | TGTGCCAGCAGCCGTGCCGGTGACGGGGCCTACGAGCAGTACTTC
TRBJ1-5 | - | TRBD1 | TRBV7-8 | CASSGRGLGNQPQHF | TGTGCCAGCAGCGGCAGGGGGCTGGGCAATCAGCCCCAGCATTTT